The sequence of this T cell receptor (beta chain) was determined in a study of T-cell memory formation after mild COVID-19. Study-level findings and limits: CD4+ clones that contracted lay mainly in CM and EM; CD8+ ones lay in EMRA. Some SARS-CoV-2-responding clones were already detected in memory before infection.

The J segment lost 0 bases and the V segment lost 2 bases, leaving 7 bases of the junction unmatched. The CDR3 has 18 residues. CDR1 is KGHSH and CDR2 is LQKENI in the germline V gene. Each CDR3 protein gets one entry after TCRdb re-called the 5' RACE reads with MiXCR. The table records some 290,000 distinct CDR3 sequences, about a sixth of them present only once. For this clonotype: The antigen is not known.

This sequence was found in a man aged 18 to 30 who had mild COVID-19 (a few samples of this study predate the infection). Cell type and time point are not known. Sequenced: PBMCs or a T cell subset sorted from them (not recorded which). J is TRBJ2-6 and V is TRBV18, with 7 bases that match TRBD1. The CDR3 coding sequence is TGTGCCAGCTCACCAAGGTCAGGGGACAGCTCTGGGGCCAACGTCCTGACTTTC. Its protein is CASSPRSGDSSGANVLTF. Combining the CDR3 with reference TRBV18 and TRBJ2-6 gives the whole variable domain NAGVMQNPRHLVRRRGQEARLRCSPMKGHSHVYWYRQLPEEGLKFMVYLQKENIIDESGMPKERFSAEFPKEGPSILRIQQVVRGDSAAYFCASSPRSGDSSGANVLTFGAGSRLTVL.